These T cell receptor beta chains were read from a single sample in a study of regulatory T cells in long-lasting Graves disease. TCRdb re-called the multiplex PCR reads with MiXCR, one entry per CDR3 protein. The repertoire holds about 530,000 distinct CDR3 sequences, with about 16% as singletons. The sample was also reused in another study, on T cells in Graves' hyperthyroidism and ophthalmopathy.

The starting material was peripheral blood mononuclear cells (PBMCs), obtained at new diagnosis, from a patient treated with antithyroid drugs. Receptors were obtained from a woman aged 40 to 65 with Graves disease. Each CDR3 is given with its conserved first and last residue. A D gene is named only where the DNA matches it firmly. A row's size may be missing; if present it is once, few, many or a size class.

abundance: few
d_gene: NA
j_gene: TRBJ1-2
v_gene: TRBV6-5
CDR3aa: CASSYSIQGYYGYTF
CDR3nt: TGTGCCAGCAGTTACTCGATACAGGGCTACTATGGCTACACCTTC

abundance: NA
d_gene: NA
j_gene: TRBJ2-7
v_gene: TRBV3-1
CDR3aa: CASSGAPAGQYF
CDR3nt: TGTGCCAGCAGCGGCGCCCCGGCGGGGCAGTACTTC

abundance: many
d_gene: TRBD1
j_gene: TRBJ2-7
v_gene: TRBV2
CDR3aa: CASTRDSLTYEQYF
CDR3nt: TGTGCCAGCACTAGGGACAGCCTTACCTACGAGCAGTACTTC

abundance: few
d_gene: NA
j_gene: TRBJ1-1
v_gene: TRBV27
CDR3aa: CASSWKKNTEAFF
CDR3nt: TGTGCCAGCAGTTGGAAGAAGAACACTGAAGCTTTCTTT

abundance: many
d_gene: NA
j_gene: TRBJ1-3
v_gene: TRBV12-3/TRBV12-4
CDR3aa: CASSFAGSGNTIYF
CDR3nt: TGTGCCAGCAGTTTTGCGGGTTCAGGAAACACCATATATTTT

abundance: many
d_gene: NA
j_gene: TRBJ1-5
v_gene: TRBV12-3/TRBV12-4
CDR3aa: CASSLTVNQPQHF
CDR3nt: TGTGCCAGCAGTTTGACGGTTAATCAGCCCCAGCATTTT

abundance: NA
d_gene: TRBD1
j_gene: TRBJ1-2
v_gene: TRBV15
CDR3aa: CATSRRGQGAIYTF
CDR3nt: TGTGCCACCAGCCGCCGGGGGCAGGGGGCAATATACACCTTC

abundance: NA
d_gene: TRBD2
j_gene: TRBJ2-3
v_gene: TRBV6-1
CDR3aa: CASRGRGAATDTQYF
CDR3nt: TGTGCCAGCAGAGGGCGGGGGGCAGCCACAGATACGCAGTATTTT

abundance: many
d_gene: NA
j_gene: TRBJ2-2
v_gene: TRBV12-3/TRBV12-4
CDR3aa: CASSLGTQSGELFF
CDR3nt: TGTGCCAGCAGTTTGGGGACCCAAAGTGGGGAGCTGTTTTTT

abundance: few
d_gene: TRBD1
j_gene: TRBJ1-1
v_gene: TRBV20-1
CDR3aa: CSAPEGANTEAFF
CDR3nt: TGCAGTGCCCCGGAGGGGGCGAACACTGAAGCTTTCTTT

abundance: NA
d_gene: NA
j_gene: TRBJ1-6
v_gene: TRBV30
CDR3aa: CAWSVLRHNNSPLHF
CDR3nt: TGTGCCTGGAGTGTATTGCGGCATAATAATTCACCCCTCCACTTT

abundance: NA
d_gene: NA
j_gene: TRBJ1-2
v_gene: TRBV30
CDR3aa: CAWSVPPRGYTF
CDR3nt: TGTGCCTGGAGTGTCCCGCCCAGAGGCTACACCTTC

abundance: few
d_gene: NA
j_gene: TRBJ1-2
v_gene: TRBV27
CDR3aa: CASSLSPRGGSGYTF
CDR3nt: TGTGCCAGCAGTTTATCGCCAAGAGGGGGTAGTGGCTACACCTTC

abundance: NA
d_gene: NA
j_gene: TRBJ2-2
v_gene: TRBV20-1
CDR3aa: CSAKRPGVTGELFF
CDR3nt: TGCAGTGCTAAACGACCGGGGGTGACCGGGGAGCTGTTTTTT

abundance: many
d_gene: NA
j_gene: TRBJ1-5
v_gene: TRBV7-9
CDR3aa: CASSPLGGTENF
CDR3nt: TGTGCCAGCAGCCCCCTCGGCGGGACGGAAAATTTT

abundance: NA
d_gene: NA
j_gene: TRBJ2-2
v_gene: TRBV7-9
CDR3aa: CASSLGGVNTGELFF
CDR3nt: TGTGCCAGCAGCCTAGGAGGGGTGAACACCGGGGAGCTGTTTTTT